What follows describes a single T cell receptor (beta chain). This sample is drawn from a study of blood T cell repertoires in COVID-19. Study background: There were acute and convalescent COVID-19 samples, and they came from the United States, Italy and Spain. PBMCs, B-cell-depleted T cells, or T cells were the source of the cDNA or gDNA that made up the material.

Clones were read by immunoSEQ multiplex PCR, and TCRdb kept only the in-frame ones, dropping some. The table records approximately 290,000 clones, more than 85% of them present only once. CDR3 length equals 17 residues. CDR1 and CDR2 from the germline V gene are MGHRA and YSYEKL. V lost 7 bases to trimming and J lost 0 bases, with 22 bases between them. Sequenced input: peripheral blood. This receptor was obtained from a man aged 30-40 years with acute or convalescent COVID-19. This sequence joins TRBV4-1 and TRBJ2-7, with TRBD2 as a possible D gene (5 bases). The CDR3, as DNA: TGCGCCAGCACCACCGTCCCCGGGGTAGATAGCTCCTACGAGCAGTACTTC. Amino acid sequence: CASTTVPGVDSSYEQYF.